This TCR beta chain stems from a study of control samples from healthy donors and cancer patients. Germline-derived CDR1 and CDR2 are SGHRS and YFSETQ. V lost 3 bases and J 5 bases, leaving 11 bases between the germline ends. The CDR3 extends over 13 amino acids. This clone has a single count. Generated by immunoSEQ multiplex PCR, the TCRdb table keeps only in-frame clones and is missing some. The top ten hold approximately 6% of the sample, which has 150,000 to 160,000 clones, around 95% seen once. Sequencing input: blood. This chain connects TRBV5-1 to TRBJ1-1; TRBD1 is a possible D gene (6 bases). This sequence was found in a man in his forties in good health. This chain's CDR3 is CASSWTESTEAFF. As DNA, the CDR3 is TGCGCCAGCAGCTGGACAGAGTCTACTGAAGCTTTCTTT.